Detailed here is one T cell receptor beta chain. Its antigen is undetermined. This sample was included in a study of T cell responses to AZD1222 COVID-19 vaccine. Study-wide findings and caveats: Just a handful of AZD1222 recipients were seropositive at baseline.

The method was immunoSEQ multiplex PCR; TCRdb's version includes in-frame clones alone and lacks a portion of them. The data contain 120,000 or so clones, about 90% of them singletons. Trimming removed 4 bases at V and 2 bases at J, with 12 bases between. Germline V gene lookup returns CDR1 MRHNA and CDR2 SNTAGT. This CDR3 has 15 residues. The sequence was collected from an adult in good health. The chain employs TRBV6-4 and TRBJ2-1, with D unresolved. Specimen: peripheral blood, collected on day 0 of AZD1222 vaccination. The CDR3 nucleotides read TGTGCCAGCAGTGCTCTGGGGTCGACCTACAATGAGCAGTTCTTC. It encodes CASSALGSTYNEQFF.